This T cell receptor (beta chain) was sequenced during a study of OX40 agonist ivuxolimab in advanced cancers. Study-wide background: Cancers in dose escalation were hepatocellular, melanoma, renal cell and head and neck. Regarding the study as a whole: Some nonresponders additionally presented with little normalized T-cell clonal expansion. Expanded clones were, on average, more numerous among CD8+ T cells than CD4+.

This CDR3 spans 15 amino acids. Germline CDR1 and CDR2: SEHNR and FQNEAQ (reference sequence). The V gene end was trimmed by 5 bases and the J gene end by 4 bases; junction bases not matched to a gene: 7. Clones were read by immunoSEQ multiplex PCR, and TCRdb kept only the in-frame ones, dropping some. The sample includes roughly 68,000 clones, approximately 82% of them seen just once. This clone came up once. Its antigen is unknown. Specimen: CD4+ or CD8+ T cells sorted from blood, collected in a trial of the OX40 agonist ivuxolimab. The gene calls are TRBV7-9 and TRBJ2-5; 10 nucleotides agree with TRBD1. This TCR came from an adult with an advanced solid tumor such as melanoma, head and neck, liver or kidney cancer. The CDR3 loop is CASSLGQGNRETQYF. CDR3 nucleotides: TGTGCCAGCAGCCTGGGACAGGGGAATAGAGAGACCCAGTACTTC.